This T cell receptor (beta chain) was observed in a study of T cell responses to AZD1222 COVID-19 vaccine. CDR3 length: 15 amino acids. With 10 bases removed from V and 0 bases from J, the gap between germline ends came to 18 bases. From germline, CDR1 is ENHRY and CDR2 SYGVKD. The method was immunoSEQ multiplex PCR; TCRdb's version includes in-frame clones alone and lacks a portion of them. The table shows 45,000 to 70,000 clones, with approximately 86% occurring only once. The chain carries TRBV10-3 and TRBJ1-1, with D hard to call. This clonotype was obtained from an adult in good health. The sequencing used peripheral blood, collected on day 0 of AZD1222 vaccination. CDR3 DNA sequence: TGTGCCACCGCTGTCGGGGATCCAATGAACACTGAAGCTTTCTTT. This translates into CATAVGDPMNTEAFF.